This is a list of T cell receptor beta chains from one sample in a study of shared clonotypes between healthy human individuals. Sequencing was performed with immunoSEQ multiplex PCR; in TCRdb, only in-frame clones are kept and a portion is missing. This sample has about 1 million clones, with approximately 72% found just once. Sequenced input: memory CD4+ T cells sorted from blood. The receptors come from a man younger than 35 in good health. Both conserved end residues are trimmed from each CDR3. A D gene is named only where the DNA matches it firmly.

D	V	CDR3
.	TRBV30	AWSLGTGSYNSPLH
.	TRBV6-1	ASSESRRGYGYT
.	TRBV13	ASSFGGLRGSPLH
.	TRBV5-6	ASSLGAGNNQPQH
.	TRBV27	ASTPWRDTNSYNEQF
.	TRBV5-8	ASSVIKTEAF
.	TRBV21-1	ASSPPAEQY
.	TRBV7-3	ASSLVRNSPLH
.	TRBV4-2	ASSQPGLDTQY
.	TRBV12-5	ASGLPLRWGEEETQY
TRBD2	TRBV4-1	ASSQVQTSRDTQY
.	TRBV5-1	ASSPIQSTGELF
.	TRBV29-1	SVTRRGSYEQY
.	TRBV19	ASSIWGTGELF
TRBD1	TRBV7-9	ASSLAGGSNYGYT
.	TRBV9	ASSAGDWGAGQPQH
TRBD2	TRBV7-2	ASRPGLAGATGELF
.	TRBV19	ASSPFFAREGTEAF
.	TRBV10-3	AISGIGGSEAF
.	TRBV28	ASSPDQPQH
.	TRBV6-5	ASSYSSWGQPQH
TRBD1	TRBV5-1	ASSLGTGTTGELF
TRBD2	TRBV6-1	ASRSGGASTDTQY
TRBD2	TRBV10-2	ASSETSGRDYEQY
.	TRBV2	ASRETINSPLH
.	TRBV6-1	ASSVSRVGSPLH
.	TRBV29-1	SVPGIRVGTDTQY